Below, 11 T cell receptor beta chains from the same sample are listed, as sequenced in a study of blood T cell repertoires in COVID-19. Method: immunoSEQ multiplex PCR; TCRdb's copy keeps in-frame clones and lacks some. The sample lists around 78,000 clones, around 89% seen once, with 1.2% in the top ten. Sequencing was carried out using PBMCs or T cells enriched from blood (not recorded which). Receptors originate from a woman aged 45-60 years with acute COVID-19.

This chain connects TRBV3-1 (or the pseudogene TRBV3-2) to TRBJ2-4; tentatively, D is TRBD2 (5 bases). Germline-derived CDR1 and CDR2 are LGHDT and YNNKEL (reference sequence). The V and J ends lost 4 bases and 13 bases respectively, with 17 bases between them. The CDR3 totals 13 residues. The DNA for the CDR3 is TGTGCCAGCAGCCCTATGGACTCCGGGCCACAGTACTTC. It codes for CASSPMDSGPQYF.

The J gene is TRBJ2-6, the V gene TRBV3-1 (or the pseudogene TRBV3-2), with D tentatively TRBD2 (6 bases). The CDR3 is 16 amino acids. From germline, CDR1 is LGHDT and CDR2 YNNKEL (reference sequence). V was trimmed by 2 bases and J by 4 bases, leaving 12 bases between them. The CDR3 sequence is CASSQQAGYGANVLTF. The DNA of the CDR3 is TGTGCCAGCAGCCAACAGGCGGGATACGGGGCCAACGTCCTGACTTTC.

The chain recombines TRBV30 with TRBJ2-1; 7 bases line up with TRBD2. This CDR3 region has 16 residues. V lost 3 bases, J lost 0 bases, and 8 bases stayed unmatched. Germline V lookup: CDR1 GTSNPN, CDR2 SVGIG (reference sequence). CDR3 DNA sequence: TGTGCCTGGAGGGGAGGGTTCAGCCGCTCCTACAATGAGCAGTTCTTC. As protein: CAWRGGFSRSYNEQFF. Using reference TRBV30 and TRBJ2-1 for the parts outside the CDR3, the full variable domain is SQTIHQWPATLVQPVGSPLSLECTVEGTSNPNLYWYRQAAGRGLQLLFYSVGIGQISSEVPQNLSASRPQDRQFILSSKKLLLSDSGFYLCAWRGGFSRSYNEQFFGPGTRLTVL.

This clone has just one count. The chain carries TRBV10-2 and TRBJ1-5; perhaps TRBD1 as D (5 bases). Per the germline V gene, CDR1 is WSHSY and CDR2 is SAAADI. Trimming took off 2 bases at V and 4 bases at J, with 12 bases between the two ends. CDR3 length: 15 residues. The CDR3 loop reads CASSETGGDNQPQHF. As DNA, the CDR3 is TGCGCCAGCAGTGAGACTGGGGGGGATAATCAGCCCCAGCATTTT.

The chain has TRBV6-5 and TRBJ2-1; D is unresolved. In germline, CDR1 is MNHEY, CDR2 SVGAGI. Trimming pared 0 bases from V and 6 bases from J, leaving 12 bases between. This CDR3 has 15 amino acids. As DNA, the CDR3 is TGTGCCAGCAGTTACTCGACATTGGCGTTCAATGAGCAGTTCTTC. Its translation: CASSYSTLAFNEQFF.

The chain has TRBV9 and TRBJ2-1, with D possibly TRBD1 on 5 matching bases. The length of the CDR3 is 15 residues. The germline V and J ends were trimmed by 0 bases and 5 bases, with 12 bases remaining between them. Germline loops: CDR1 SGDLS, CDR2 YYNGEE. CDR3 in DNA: TGTGCCAGCAGCGTAGAGGGGCACTATAACAATGAGCAGTTCTTC. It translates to CASSVEGHYNNEQFF.

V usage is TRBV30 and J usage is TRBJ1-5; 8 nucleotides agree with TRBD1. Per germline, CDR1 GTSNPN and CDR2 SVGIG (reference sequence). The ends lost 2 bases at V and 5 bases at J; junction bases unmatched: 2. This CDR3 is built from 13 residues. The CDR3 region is CAWSLTGDQPQHF. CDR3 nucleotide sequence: TGTGCCTGGAGTTTGACAGGGGATCAGCCCCAGCATTTT.

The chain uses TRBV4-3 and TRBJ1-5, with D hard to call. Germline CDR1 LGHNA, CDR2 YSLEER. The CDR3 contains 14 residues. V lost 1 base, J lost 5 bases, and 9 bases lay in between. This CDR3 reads CASSQVRGHQPQHF. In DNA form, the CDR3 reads TGCGCCAGCAGCCAAGTGCGAGGTCATCAGCCCCAGCATTTT.

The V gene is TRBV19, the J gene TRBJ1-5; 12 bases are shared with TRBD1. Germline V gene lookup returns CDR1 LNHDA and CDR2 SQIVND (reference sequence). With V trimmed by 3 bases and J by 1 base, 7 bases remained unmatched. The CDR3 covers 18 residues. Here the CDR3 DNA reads TGTGCCAGTAGTATGGGGGGACAGGGGGCCGTAAGCAATCAGCCCCAGCATTTT. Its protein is CASSMGGQGAVSNQPQHF.

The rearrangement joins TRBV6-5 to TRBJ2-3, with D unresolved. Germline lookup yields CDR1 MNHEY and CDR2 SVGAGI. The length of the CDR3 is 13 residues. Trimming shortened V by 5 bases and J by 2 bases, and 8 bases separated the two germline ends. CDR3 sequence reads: CASSRGSTDTQYF. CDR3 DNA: TGTGCCAGCAGTCGCGGTTCCACAGATACGCAGTATTTT.

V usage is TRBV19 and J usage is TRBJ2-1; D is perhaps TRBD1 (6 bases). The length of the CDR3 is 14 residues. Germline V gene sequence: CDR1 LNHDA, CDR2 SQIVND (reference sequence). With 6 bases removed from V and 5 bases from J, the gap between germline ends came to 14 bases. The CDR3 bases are TGTGCCAGTAGCCCAACAGGGTTCCACAATGAGCAGTTCTTC. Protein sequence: CASSPTGFHNEQFF.